These T cell receptor beta chains were read from a single sample in a study of blood T cell repertoires in COVID-19. Clones were sequenced by immunoSEQ multiplex PCR, and TCRdb holds only the in-frame ones, with some missing. Counted here are some 76,000 clones, approximately 80% occurring once; the ten biggest clones make up 9.5% to 15%. Sequencing was performed on peripheral blood. The receptors come from a man aged 45 to 65 with COVID-19, enrolled during active disease. The CDR3 runs from the conserved cysteine through the conserved F or W. The D gene is left open where the match is weak. Rows may omit the clone size; those that give it use once, few, many or a size class.

TRBJ2-7 . TRBD2 TRBV28 CASYGLAGEGYEQYF TGTGCCAGCTACGGACTAGCGGGAGAAGGCTACGAGCAGTACTTC
TRBJ2-3 . TRBD2 TRBV19 CASRRLAGAFRADTQYF TGTGCCAGTAGGCGACTAGCGGGAGCGTTTCGGGCAGATACGCAGTATTTT
TRBJ2-5 . TRBD2 TRBV4-1 CASSPLGVSGGQETQYF TGCGCCAGCAGCCCCCTGGGAGTCTCGGGAGGCCAAGAGACCCAGTACTTC
TRBJ1-1 . TRBD1 TRBV6-5 CASLPGGRGTEAFF TGTGCCAGCTTACCAGGGGGCAGGGGAACTGAAGCTTTCTTT
TRBJ2-5 once . TRBV7-2 CASSFTGEQETQYF TGTGCCAGCAGCTTTACAGGTGAACAAGAGACCCAGTACTTC
TRBJ2-7 few . TRBV29-1 CSAITNSYEQYF TGCAGCGCCATAACAAACTCCTACGAGCAGTACTTC
TRBJ2-5 . . TRBV29-1 CSVEWGGGETQYF TGCAGCGTTGAATGGGGAGGAGGAGAGACCCAGTACTTC
TRBJ2-2 . . TRBV19 CAIRTTNTGELFF TGTGCCATCCGGACAACGAACACCGGGGAGCTGTTTTTT
TRBJ1-2 once . TRBV13 CASSPGTQGLYGYTF TGTGCCAGCAGCCCAGGGACACAGGGCTTGTATGGCTACACCTTC
TRBJ1-5 once . TRBV6-5 CASSYSRDNQPQHF TGTGCCAGCAGTTACTCACGAGACAATCAGCCCCAGCATTTT
TRBJ2-3 . TRBD1 TRBV19 CASSQDRGRSDTQYF TGTGCCAGTAGCCAAGACAGGGGGCGTTCAGATACGCAGTATTTT
TRBJ2-2 . . TRBV7-6 CASSPTQGPGELFF TGTGCCAGCAGCCCGACGCAGGGCCCCGGGGAGCTGTTTTTT
TRBJ2-7 . TRBD1 TRBV28 CASSSQGAYEQYF TGTGCCAGCAGTTCCCAGGGGGCCTACGAGCAGTACTTC
TRBJ1-2 many . TRBV6-5 CASSYSRDSNYGYTF TGTGCCAGCAGTTACTCCAGGGACTCTAACTATGGCTACACCTTC
TRBJ1-5 . . TRBV2 CASRVGSSRGNQPQHF TGTGCCAGCAGGGTAGGTAGTTCGAGGGGCAATCAGCCCCAGCATTTT
TRBJ1-2 few . TRBV10-3 CAISESVSRTTYGYTF TGTGCCATCAGTGAGTCGGTTTCCAGGACAACGTATGGCTACACCTTC
TRBJ1-5 . . TRBV19 CASSIITSMYQPQHF TGTGCCAGTAGTATCATTACCTCTATGTATCAGCCCCAGCATTTT
TRBJ2-5 . . TRBV9 CASSVVPGQETQYF TGTGCCAGCAGCGTAGTACCGGGACAAGAGACCCAGTACTTC
TRBJ2-5 . TRBD1 TRBV5-1 CASSSQGAETQYF TGCGCCAGCAGCTCTCAGGGGGCTGAGACCCAGTACTTC
TRBJ1-2 . TRBD1 TRBV2 CASRITGVGGYTF TGTGCCAGCAGAATCACAGGGGTCGGTGGCTACACCTTC
TRBJ2-1 . TRBD2 TRBV3-1/TRBV3-2 CASSQYGERERSEQFF TGTGCCAGCAGCCAATACGGCGAGCGGGAGCGTAGTGAGCAGTTCTTC
TRBJ1-1 . . TRBV29-1 CSVVPLDSEAFF TGCAGCGTTGTCCCCTTAGACAGTGAAGCTTTCTTT
TRBJ2-1 . . TRBV5-6 CASSSRRGFSYNEQFF TGTGCCAGCAGCTCACGCAGGGGTTTCTCCTACAATGAGCAGTTCTTC
TRBJ2-2 . . TRBV15 CATSRDRETGELFF TGTGCCACCAGCAGAGATCGGGAAACCGGGGAGCTGTTTTTT
TRBJ1-2 . . TRBV4-3 CASSQDRRGGYTF TGCGCCAGCAGCCAAGATCGGCGGGGTGGCTACACCTTC
TRBJ1-5 once . TRBV5-6 CASSTTGLNQPQHF TGTGCCAGCAGCACGACAGGTCTCAATCAGCCCCAGCATTTT